This T cell receptor beta chain was sequenced for a study of graft-versus-host responses after intestinal transplantation. Across the whole study: Recipients obtained multivisceral, liver-intestinal, or isolated intestinal transplants. Following induction with anti-thymocyte globulin, all recipients were given tacrolimus and steroids for three to four years.

General study results and limits: Ileal or blood samples showed some GvH clones first, and such clones were also found in recipient marrow. Allograft clonal ratios (graft-versus-host to host-versus-graft) were high in patients who had graft-donor T cell macrochimerism.

With 5 bases removed from V and 1 base from J, the gap between germline ends came to 12 bases. The CDR3 is 14 amino acids. Germline CDR1 is SGHVS and CDR2 is FQNEAQ. Using immunoSEQ multiplex PCR, the repertoire was profiled, and TCRdb retains in-frame clones only, with some absent. The table has just over 15,000 clones, over 75% seen once. In regard to this clone: Antigen specificity is unknown.

The TCR was taken from a human patient who received an intestinal transplant, so some T cells may come from the graft donor. This specimen consisted of bone marrow, obtained more than 120 days after intestinal transplantation. The V gene is TRBV7-8, the J gene TRBJ2-7; no definite D call. The CDR3: CASSPSLRSYEQYF. The CDR3 region has the DNA TGTGCCAGCAGCCCCTCACTAAGATCCTACGAGCAGTACTTC.